Sequencing of this T cell receptor (beta chain) was carried out in a study of T cell responses to AZD1222 COVID-19 vaccine. The CDR3 runs to 18 residues. Unmatched junction bases numbered 22, after V lost 0 bases and J lost 14 bases. In germline, CDR1 is LNHDA, CDR2 SQIVND (reference sequence). Findings and caveats of the study: Only after the peak T cell response were repertoires sampled. Two doses of AZD1222 preceded a rise in Spike-specific TCR breadth and depth.

With regard to this clone: Its antigen is still unknown.

Clones were sequenced by immunoSEQ multiplex PCR, and TCRdb holds only the in-frame ones, with some missing. Of roughly 84,000 clones in the sample, 80% to 90% are singletons; the top ten hold about 12%. The J gene is TRBJ2-1, the V gene TRBV19; 7 bases match TRBD2. The sample here was peripheral blood, taken 28 days after the second AZD1222 dose. This clonotype was sampled from an adult who received the AZD1222 COVID-19 vaccine. CDR3 protein: CASSIDLLRGPGDGGEFF. Written as DNA, the CDR3 is TGTGCCAGTAGTATAGATCTATTGAGAGGCCCCGGAGATGGGGGGGAGTTCTTC.